The 9 T cell receptor beta chains below all came from one sample that was sequenced in a study of CD8 T cells in Susac syndrome. With random hexamers, reverse transcription was performed on about 0.45 to 1 ug of RNA. TCRdb used MiXCR to reprocess the immunoSEQ multiplex PCR reads, holding one entry per CDR3 protein. The sample lists 160,000 or so distinct CDR3 sequences, just over 90% occurring once. The sample was CD4+ T cells from PBMCs. These receptors were obtained from a human donor in good health.

This sequence joins TRBV10-3 and TRBJ1-2; 9 bases agree with TRBD1. The trim removed 3 bases at V and 4 bases at J, leaving 6 bases unmatched. Germline lookup yields CDR1 ENHRY and CDR2 SYGVKD. There are 15 residues in the CDR3. CDR3: CAISEGTGTFYGYTF. The DNA for the CDR3 is TGTGCCATCAGTGAAGGGACAGGGACGTTCTATGGCTACACCTTC.

The gene calls are TRBV4-1 and TRBJ1-2, with D maybe TRBD1 (5 bases). Germline CDR1 and CDR2: MGHRA and YSYEKL. Trimming removed 2 bases from V and 6 bases from J, with 34 bases in between. The CDR3 totals 21 residues. The CDR3 nucleotides are TGCGCCAGCAGCCAATCCTTGGGTTTGCTGATAAAACCGGGACGGACTAATGGCTACACCTTC. Protein sequence: CASSQSLGLLIKPGRTNGYTF.

The chain has TRBV4-2 and TRBJ2-5; D is ambiguous. From germline, CDR1 is LGHNA and CDR2 YNFKEQ. The CDR3 extends over 13 amino acids. V was clipped by 5 bases and J by 2 bases, with 9 bases between them. The CDR3 region is CASSYTVQETQYF. For the CDR3, the DNA is TGTGCCAGCAGCTATACAGTTCAAGAGACCCAGTACTTC.

The chain uses TRBV5-1 and TRBJ2-1; the D gene is possibly TRBD2 (5 bases). Trimming removed 5 bases from V and 11 bases from J, with 17 bases in between. The CDR3 runs 13 residues. Looked up from germline, CDR1 is SGHRS and CDR2 is YFSETQ. The DNA of the CDR3 is TGCGCCAGCAGGAAGGGAGATACAATGAAGCAGTTCTTC. Amino acid sequence: CASRKGDTMKQFF.

V usage is TRBV6-4 and J usage is TRBJ1-2; D unresolved. Germline V CDR1 and CDR2: MRHNA, SNTAGT. The CDR3 totals 11 residues. V lost 2 bases to trimming and J lost 6 bases, with 4 bases between them. The DNA of the CDR3 is TGTGCCAGCAGTGACGGGCATGGCTACACCTTC. Protein sequence: CASSDGHGYTF.

This rearrangement joins TRBV24-1 to TRBJ2-1, with 10 nucleotides matching TRBD2. The V gene's germline CDR1 is KGHDR and CDR2 SFDVKD. V lost 4 bases to trimming and J lost 8 bases; unmatched junction nucleotides: 7. The CDR3 is 15 amino acids. DNA of the CDR3: TGTGCCACCAGTGACCGAGCGGGGGGGAGGTATGAGCAGTTCTTC. This translates into CATSDRAGGRYEQFF.

This chain connects TRBV7-2 to TRBJ2-1; the D is unclear. Germline V gene sequence: CDR1 SGHTA, CDR2 FQGNSA. Trimming removed 6 bases from V and 6 bases from J, with 12 bases in between. CDR3 size: 13 residues. The CDR3 protein is CASSFAEVNEQFF. The DNA of the CDR3 is TGTGCCAGCAGTTTCGCCGAGGTCAATGAGCAGTTCTTC.

The chain recombines TRBV29-1 with TRBJ2-7; D may be TRBD1 (8 bases). This CDR3 is 12 amino acids long. V lost 5 bases, J lost 2 bases, and 10 bases lay in between. Germline V gene lookup returns CDR1 SQVTM and CDR2 ANQGSEA. The DNA of the CDR3 is TGCAGCGTTACAGGGGGGGCCTACGAGCAGTACTTC. Translated: CSVTGGAYEQYF.

The genes are TRBV5-6 and TRBJ1-1, with D perhaps matching TRBD1 (6 bases). Germline V gene data show CDR1 as SGHDT and CDR2 as YYEEEE. V was shortened by 0 bases and J by 4 bases, with 16 bases between the two germline ends. The CDR3 loop spans 16 amino acids. CDR3 bases: TGTGCCAGCAGCTTGGGGATACAGGGTTGGGGCACTGAAGCTTTCTTT. It is translated as CASSLGIQGWGTEAFF. The entire variable domain, with the rest obtained from reference TRBV5-6 and TRBJ1-1, is as follows: DAGVTQSPTHLIKTRGQQVTLRCSPKSGHDTVSWYQQALGQGPQFIFQYYEEEERQRGNFPDRFSGHQFPNYSSELNVNALLLGDSALYLCASSLGIQGWGTEAFFGQGTRLTVV.